These 8 T cell receptor beta chains were all obtained from the same sample, sequenced in a study of blood T cell repertoires in COVID-19. TCRdb's table, derived via immunoSEQ multiplex PCR, lists solely in-frame clones and lacks some. The sample consists of around 200,000 clones, 85% to 90% of them appearing once. Sequenced input: peripheral blood. These receptor sequences come from a man between 50 and 59 years old with acute or convalescent COVID-19.

V and J are TRBV9 and TRBJ2-7; perhaps TRBD2 as D (6 bases). Looked up from germline, CDR1 is SGDLS and CDR2 is YYNGEE. The CDR3 totals 13 residues. The V gene lost 3 bases and the J gene lost 5 bases, with 12 bases spanning the gap. The CDR3 DNA is TGTGCCAGCAGCGCGGGAGAGCTGGACGAGCAGTACTTC. Protein: CASSAGELDEQYF. The whole variable domain, filled in from reference TRBV9 and TRBJ2-7, reads DSGVTQTPKHLITATGQRVTLRCSPRSGDLSVYWYQQSLDQGLQFLIQYYNGEERAKGNILERFSAQQFPDLHSELNLSSLELGDSALYFCASSAGELDEQYFGPGTRLTVT.

This clone was recorded once. The chain is built from TRBV5-8 and TRBJ2-7; 9 bases map to TRBD2. The CDR3 has 15 amino acids. Germline V lookup: CDR1 SGHTS, CDR2 YDEGEE. Unmatched junction bases numbered 4, after V lost 0 bases and J lost 3 bases. The CDR3 protein is CASSLGLAGLYEQYF. In nucleotides, the CDR3 is TGTGCCAGCAGCTTGGGGCTAGCGGGGCTCTACGAGCAGTACTTC.

The chain has TRBV7-9 and TRBJ1-6; D possibly corresponds to TRBD1 (6 bases). This CDR3 has 13 residues. The germline V and J ends were trimmed by 2 bases and 7 bases, with 6 bases remaining between them. CDR1 and CDR2 from the germline V gene are SEHNR and FQNEAQ (reference sequence). CDR3 loop: CASSLQGNSPLHF. The CDR3 DNA follows: TGTGCCAGCAGCTTACAGGGGAATTCACCCCTCCACTTT.

This clone was seen just once. V is TRBV6-5 and J is TRBJ2-7, with a weak D call TRBD1 (6 bases). The CDR3 loop spans 14 amino acids. The V end lost 3 bases, the J end lost 3 bases, and 12 bases lay between the germline ends. CDR1 is MNHEY, CDR2 SVGAGI, per germline. The CDR3 sequence is CASSYGGQNYEQYF. The CDR3 DNA is TGTGCCAGCAGTTATGGTGGACAGAACTACGAGCAGTACTTC.

The J gene is TRBJ1-5, the V gene TRBV5-8; D unclear. CDR1 and CDR2 (germline): SGHTS, YDEGEE. The ends were cut back, 2 bases at V and 5 bases at J, with 11 bases in the middle. The CDR3 runs 14 residues. CDR3 in amino acids: CASSFVQADQPQHF. The CDR3, as DNA: TGTGCCAGCAGCTTCGTCCAAGCCGATCAGCCCCAGCATTTT.

The chain recombines TRBV10-3 with TRBJ1-5, with D unclear. The CDR3 covers 15 residues. The germline V gene has CDR1 ENHRY and CDR2 SYGVKD. The V gene lost 2 bases and the J gene lost 0 bases, with 8 bases spanning the gap. CDR3 DNA sequence: TGTGCCATCAGTGAGATGCAGAATAGCAATCAGCCCCAGCATTTT. Amino acid sequence: CAISEMQNSNQPQHF.

The chain joins TRBV5-1 to TRBJ2-1; TRBD1 might be the D (5 bases). Germline-derived CDR1 and CDR2 are SGHRS and YFSETQ. V lost 0 bases, J lost 6 bases, and 10 bases lay in between. CDR3 length: 14 residues. CDR3: CASSLVGLGNEQFF. The CDR3 DNA reads as TGCGCCAGCAGCTTGGTGGGGCTGGGCAATGAGCAGTTCTTC. The variable domain in full, with the rest retrieved from reference TRBV5-1 and TRBJ2-1, is KAGVTQTPRYLIKTRGQQVTLSCSPISGHRSVSWYQQTPGQGLQFLFEYFSETQRNKGNFPGRFSGRQFSNSRSEMNVSTLELGDSALYLCASSLVGLGNEQFFGPGTRLTVL.

This chain joins TRBV7-6 and TRBJ2-5; D might be TRBD1 (5 bases). CDR1 and CDR2 (germline): SGHVS, FNYEAQ. This CDR3 contains 16 residues. V dropped 1 base and J dropped 5 bases, with 17 bases sitting between them. The CDR3 bases are TGTGCCAGCAGCTTAGTGCGCAGGGCTGGTTCGGAGACCCAGTACTTC. Protein product: CASSLVRRAGSETQYF.